A single sample is the source of the 28 T cell receptor beta chains below, sequenced in a study of CD8+ T cells in alopecia areata (dated 2018 in TCRdb). Explained via the paper, the time point label denotes: roughly 24 weeks on oral tofacitinib. The sample's treatment or condition label, decoded: oral pan-JAK inhibitor, 5-10 mg twice daily. The library was produced with the immunoSEQ multiplex PCR assay. RNA was extracted from all samples and reverse transcribed into cDNA as template for TCR sequencing. TCRdb took over this immuneACCESS table, retaining in-frame rearrangements with V and J assigned. Such tables are incomplete; in checked studies, under half of the missing clones stem from an unresolved V gene, and the remainder is unexplained. The table for this sample lists 110,000 or so clones; roughly three fifths of them were counted only once. Of the sample, 3% to 3.5% falls within the top ten clones.

Here the sequenced sample was CD4+ T cells sorted from blood, taken at week 24, from a patient treated with tofacitinib. The receptors were gathered from a human donor with alopecia areata.

This clone has only one observation. This chain links TRBV4-2 with TRBJ2-7, with 9 nucleotides matching TRBD2. The CDR3 spans 16 residues. Germline V CDR1 and CDR2: LGHNA, YNFKEQ. J lost 3 bases, V lost 1 base, and 7 bases had no gene match. This CDR3 reads CASSQGTGTSSYEQYF. The CDR3 DNA reads as TGTGCCAGCAGCCAAGGAACCGGGACTAGCAGCTACGAGCAGTACTTC.

The J gene is TRBJ1-2, the V gene TRBV4-3; D gene unclear. Germline CDR1 and CDR2: LGHNA and YSLEER. The CDR3 sequence is 15 residues long. Trimming took 0 bases from V and 5 from J, leaving 13 bases between them. CDR3 bases: TGCGCCAGCAGCCAAGATTCCGGCAGCCGATATGGCTACACCTTC. It is translated as CASSQDSGSRYGYTF.

Concerning this clone itself: Its ends do not fully match the called genes, so a read error is possible. The chain recombines TRBV15 with TRBJ2-3, with 9 bases aligning to TRBD1. The CDR3 contains 13 residues. Looked up from germline, CDR1 is LNHNV and CDR2 is YYDKDF (reference sequence). CDR3 in DNA: TGTGCCACCAGCAGAGATTTAAACAGGGGGCTTGATTTT. This translates into CATSRDLNRGLDF.

The chain couples TRBV4-2 to TRBJ2-3; no reliable D call. Trimming took 3 bases from V and 4 from J, leaving 14 bases between them. The germline gives CDR1 LGHNA, CDR2 YNFKEQ. This CDR3 has 15 residues. CDR3 bases: TGTGCCAGCAGCCAGCCGGGCCAAAGGGCAGATACGCAGTATTTT. Its translation is CASSQPGQRADTQYF.

This chain uses TRBV28 with TRBJ2-1; 7 bases are a match to TRBD1. J was trimmed by 8 bases and V by 5 bases; bases with no gene match: 9. CDR1 is MDHEN, CDR2 SYDVKM, per germline. CDR3 size: 14 residues. The CDR3 loop is CASSDRVPRDEQFF. The CDR3 nucleotides read TGTGCCAGCAGTGACAGGGTCCCGAGGGATGAGCAGTTCTTC.

V is TRBV5-1 and J is TRBJ1-1, with TRBD1 as a possible D gene (6 bases). The CDR3 length is 14 residues. Germline V gene lookup returns CDR1 SGHRS and CDR2 YFSETQ. V was pared by 7 bases and J by 1 base, with 14 bases between. Here the CDR3 reads CASSPEGGNTEAFF. Here the CDR3 DNA reads TGCGCCAGCTCTCCTGAAGGGGGGAACACTGAAGCTTTCTTT. Combining the CDR3 with reference TRBV5-1 and TRBJ1-1 gives the whole variable domain KAGVTQTPRYLIKTRGQQVTLSCSPISGHRSVSWYQQTPGQGLQFLFEYFSETQRNKGNFPGRFSGRQFSNSRSEMNVSTLELGDSALYLCASSPEGGNTEAFFGQGTRLTVV.

This chain uses TRBV27 with TRBJ2-5, with D perhaps assigned TRBD1 or TRBD2 (7 bases each). V was cut by 6 bases and J by 2 bases, with 22 bases left in between. This CDR3 has 17 residues. CDR1 and CDR2 from the germline V gene are MNHEY and SMNVEV (reference sequence). CDR3 sequence: CASRRQGVSGVQETQYF. DNA of the CDR3: TGTGCCAGCAGGCGACAGGGAGTCAGCGGGGTGCAAGAGACCCAGTACTTC.

The J gene is TRBJ1-3, the V gene TRBV30; D uncertain. Trimming took off 4 bases at V and 0 bases at J, with 7 bases between the two ends. This CDR3 region has 13 residues. Germline lookup yields CDR1 GTSNPN and CDR2 SVGIG (reference sequence). The CDR3 protein is CAWNSFSGNTIYF. CDR3 sequence (DNA): TGTGCCTGGAACAGTTTCTCTGGAAACACCATATATTTT.

CDR3 sequence (DNA): TGTGCCAGCAGCCCCGCCGGGACTAGCGGCTACGAGCAGTACTTC. Protein sequence: CASSPAGTSGYEQYF. V gene TRBV11-2 combines with J gene TRBJ2-7; 11 bases fit TRBD2. Germline V gene data show CDR1 as SGHAT and CDR2 as FQNNGV. The CDR3 has 15 residues. Losses at the gene ends were 5 bases for V and 3 bases for J; bases not matched to a gene: 6. The full variable domain, with the rest looked up from reference TRBV11-2 and TRBJ2-7, is EAGVAQSPRYKIIEKRQSVAFWCNPISGHATLYWYQQILGQGPKLLIQFQNNGVVDDSQLPKDRFSAERLKGVDSTLKIQPAKLEDSAVYLCASSPAGTSGYEQYFGPGTRLTVT.

This clone was detected a few times. J is TRBJ1-5 and V is TRBV19; D not resolved. The germline gives CDR1 LNHDA, CDR2 SQIVND (reference sequence). V was clipped by 3 bases and J by 3 bases, with 6 bases between them. This CDR3 is 13 amino acids long. CDR3 DNA: TGTGCCAGTAGTATTGGTATCAATCAGCCCCAGCATTTT. Translated: CASSIGINQPQHF.

This chain connects TRBV18 to TRBJ2-5, with D possibly called TRBD1 or TRBD2 (5 bases each). The CDR3 totals 13 residues. CDR1 is KGHSH, CDR2 LQKENI, per germline. V lost 4 bases and J lost 4, with 10 bases in between. The CDR3 sequence: CASSLRDGETQYF. CDR3 coding DNA: TGTGCCAGCTCACTAAGGGACGGAGAGACCCAGTACTTC.

In this sample, this clone turned up a few times. The V gene is TRBV10-3, the J gene TRBJ2-5, with D perhaps matching TRBD2 (6 bases). The germline V and J ends were trimmed by 0 bases and 1 base, with 9 bases remaining between them. CDR1 is ENHRY and CDR2 is SYGVKD in the germline V gene. The length of the CDR3 is 15 residues. CDR3 region: CAISESTGVQETQYF. As DNA, the CDR3 is TGTGCCATCAGTGAGTCGACGGGGGTCCAAGAGACCCAGTACTTC.

The rearrangement joins TRBV7-9 to TRBJ2-2, with TRBD1 matching 12 bases. Trimming took 4 bases from V and 7 from J; bases not matched to a gene: 7. Germline assignment: CDR1 SEHNR and CDR2 FQNEAQ (reference sequence). The CDR3 covers 16 residues. CDR3 protein: CASSSGGTGGFGELFF. The CDR3, as DNA: TGTGCCAGCAGCTCAGGCGGGACAGGGGGCTTCGGGGAGCTGTTTTTT.

Only a few counts were recorded for this clone. V is TRBV7-2 and J is TRBJ2-5; D may be TRBD2 (5 bases). Deletions cut 2 bases from V and 1 base from J, with 14 bases between. Germline CDR1 reads SGHTA; CDR2 reads FQGNSA. The CDR3 loop spans 16 amino acids. For the CDR3, the DNA is TGTGCCAGCAGCTTACGGGCGGGTCTGACCCAAGAGACCCAGTACTTC. It is translated as CASSLRAGLTQETQYF.

The chain is built from TRBV6-5 and TRBJ1-1, with 9 bases matching TRBD1. Per the germline V gene, CDR1 is MNHEY and CDR2 is SVGAGI. The trim removed 0 bases at V and 4 bases at J, leaving 6 bases unmatched. There are 16 residues in the CDR3. The CDR3 spells CASSYSWTGATTEAFF. The CDR3 DNA is TGTGCCAGCAGTTACTCTTGGACAGGGGCGACCACTGAAGCTTTCTTT.

This chain links TRBV19 with TRBJ2-5, with D unresolved. This CDR3 has 15 residues. The V end lost 5 bases, the J end lost 2 bases, and 15 bases lay between the germline ends. Looked up from germline, CDR1 is LNHDA and CDR2 is SQIVND (reference sequence). CDR3 sequence: CASSSTRTGQETQYF. CDR3 in DNA: TGTGCCAGTAGTTCCACGAGGACCGGGCAAGAGACCCAGTACTTC.

This chain joins TRBV27 and TRBJ2-4; D could derive from TRBD1 or TRBD2 (5 bases each). The germline V gene has CDR1 MNHEY and CDR2 SMNVEV (reference sequence). The CDR3 length is 19 residues. Trimming shortened V by 10 bases and J by 6 bases, and 34 bases separated the two germline ends. This CDR3 is CATNIQGNQLPTRRNIQYF. CDR3 DNA: TGTGCCACGAACATCCAGGGAAACCAATTACCTACTAGGAGAAACATTCAGTACTTC.

This clone was counted a few times. V gene TRBV29-1 combines with J gene TRBJ2-7, with 9 bases aligning to TRBD1. The V and J ends lost 3 bases and 5 bases, in that order; junction bases with no gene match: 5. The CDR3 sequence is 13 residues long. In germline, CDR1 is SQVTM, CDR2 ANQGSEA. The CDR3 DNA sequence: TGCAGCGTTGAGGGACAGGGCCTTAACGAGCAGTACTTC. It specifies CSVEGQGLNEQYF.

The V call is TRBV10-3, the J call TRBJ2-5; the D gene is possibly TRBD2 (5 bases). Trimming removed 3 bases at V and 2 bases at J, with 13 bases between. Germline V gene data show CDR1 as ENHRY and CDR2 as SYGVKD. This CDR3 is built from 15 residues. The CDR3 DNA is TGTGCCATCAGTGATCAGAACGGGAAGCAAGAGACCCAGTACTTC. Its translation: CAISDQNGKQETQYF.

This sequence joins TRBV5-4 and TRBJ2-1, with TRBD1 as a possible D gene (6 bases). The germline V gene encodes CDR1 SGHNT and CDR2 YYREEE (reference sequence). Deletions cut 0 bases from V and 0 bases from J, with 10 bases between. The CDR3 loop spans 16 amino acids. The DNA for the CDR3 is TGTGCCAGCAGCTTGGAACCGGGACACTCCTACAATGAGCAGTTCTTC. Translating gives CASSLEPGHSYNEQFF.

The rearrangement uses TRBV19 and TRBJ2-2; D uncertain. Germline lookup yields CDR1 LNHDA and CDR2 SQIVND (reference sequence). CDR3 length: 15 residues. The V and J ends lost 3 bases and 1 base respectively, with 9 bases between them. The CDR3 loop is CASSMIRLNTGELFF. In DNA form, the CDR3 reads TGTGCCAGTAGTATGATACGCTTGAACACCGGGGAGCTGTTTTTT.

This clone was seen a handful of times. An end of the junction differs from the germline gene, which may be a read error. The chain couples TRBV5-1 to TRBJ1-1, with D perhaps TRBD1 (5 bases). This CDR3 comprises 15 residues. Looked up from germline, CDR1 is SGHRS and CDR2 is YFSETQ. The CDR3 protein is CASSLVAGSNTEAFF. CDR3 DNA: TGCGCCAGCAGTTTGGTTGCAGGGTCGAACACTGAAGCTTTCTTT.

The V call is TRBV30, the J call TRBJ2-3; a possible D gene is TRBD1 (5 bases). CDR1 and CDR2 from the germline V gene are GTSNPN and SVGIG (reference sequence). This CDR3 comprises 14 residues. Trimming removed 2 bases at V and 0 bases at J, with 9 bases between. DNA for the CDR3: TGTGCCTGGAGTCGTGGACACAGCACAGATACGCAGTATTTT. This encodes CAWSRGHSTDTQYF.

The rearrangement links TRBV5-1 to TRBJ2-3; 10 nucleotides agree with TRBD2. With V trimmed by 4 bases and J by 2 bases, 7 bases remained unmatched. This CDR3 region has 16 residues. Germline CDR1 reads SGHRS; CDR2 reads YFSETQ. The CDR3 reads CASSPGTSELTDTQYF. CDR3 nucleotide sequence: TGCGCCAGCAGCCCCGGGACTAGCGAGCTCACAGATACGCAGTATTTT.

This clone is a singleton in its sample. CDR3 bases: TGTGCCAGCAGTGAATTTCAGGGGGCCGGCACAGATACGCAGTATTTT. Encoded protein: CASSEFQGAGTDTQYF. This sequence joins TRBV25-1 and TRBJ2-3, with 8 bases matching TRBD1. V was pared by 1 base and J by 1 base, with 4 bases of the junction left unmatched. Germline V lookup: CDR1 MGHDK, CDR2 SYGVNS. CDR3 length: 16 amino acids.

The chain recombines TRBV15 with TRBJ2-5, with D possibly TRBD1 on 5 matching bases. V dropped 4 bases and J dropped 2 bases, with 17 bases sitting between them. CDR3 length: 16 residues. Germline assignment: CDR1 LNHNV and CDR2 YYDKDF (reference sequence). This chain's CDR3 is CATSTPQGSPQETQYF. The CDR3 region has the DNA TGTGCCACCAGCACCCCTCAGGGCAGTCCACAAGAGACCCAGTACTTC.

This clone was picked up a small number of times. The rearrangement links TRBV29-1 to TRBJ1-1; TRBD1 matches at 7 bases. The CDR3 totals 14 residues. Germline CDR1 and CDR2: SQVTM and ANQGSEA. V shed 4 bases, J shed 2 bases, and the junction held 7 bases outside the gene matches. In DNA, the CDR3 is TGCAGCGTTGGGAGGGACAGTCTAAACACTGAAGCTTTCTTT. As protein: CSVGRDSLNTEAFF.

This chain links TRBV6-5 with TRBJ1-1; D gene uncertain. The germline V and J ends were trimmed by 2 bases and 7 bases, with 11 bases remaining between them. Germline loops: CDR1 MNHEY, CDR2 SVGAGI. The CDR3 length is 13 residues. The CDR3 region is CASSYDLGSEAFF. CDR3 DNA: TGTGCCAGCAGTTACGATTTGGGGAGTGAAGCTTTCTTT.